This T cell receptor beta chain derives from a study of tumor-infiltrating lymphocytes in primary liver carcinoma. On this clonotype: No conserved phenylalanine or tryptophan ends this CDR3, so it is likely a read error.

Joint extraction of RNA and DNA used about 17-30 mg of bulk tissue that was unsorted. Germline CDR1 is SGHAT and CDR2 is FQNNGV. This CDR3 is 16 amino acids long. With a constant-region primer, TCR beta cDNA was made from 500 ng of total RNA. Libraries of TCR beta came from three nested multiplex PCR rounds with slightly modified ARM-PCR. A C-beta reverse primer was combined with TRBV1-TRBV30 forward primers in the first two PCR rounds, and each round had 10 cycles. TCRdb called the multiplex PCR reads again in MiXCR, with one record for every CDR3 protein. The sample lists 60,000 or so distinct CDR3 sequences, 60% to 85% occurring once.

The chain joins TRBV11-2 to TRBJ2-5, with TRBD2 matching 7 bases. The sequence came from a man in his forties or fifties with primary liver carcinoma and hepatitis B virus infection. The source material was liver tumor tissue from sampling region 2. Subset defined: tumor region T2, inferior pole. As DNA, the CDR3 is TGTGCCAGCAGTCAAACTCCTGACGGGGGGAAAGAAACCCAGTACTTA. Translated: CASSQTPDGGKETQYL.